This section outlines one T cell receptor beta chain sequence together with its context. What it recognizes is unknown. TCRdb re-derived calls from the 5' RACE reads in MiXCR, one entry per CDR3 protein. The sample carries hundreds of thousands of distinct CDR3 sequences, roughly 10% recorded once. This record belongs to a study of identical twins. Findings of the study overall: Conclusions leaned on cross-sectional statistical analysis and did not track the same donors over time. A lower insertion count was a feature of abundant cord blood beta clonotypes, with no such feature in memory repertoires. Twin pairs had excess sharing that was weaker in beta out-of-frame sequences.

Healthy Caucasians, and only they, were the donors. Germline CDR1 reads SGHRS; CDR2 reads YFSETQ. V lost 4 bases to trimming and J lost 2 bases; unmatched junction nucleotides: 6. The CDR3 runs 15 residues. The sample was also reused in another study, on yellow fever vaccine responses in identical twins.

The sequenced sample was CD8+ T cells sorted from blood. This receptor was identified in a woman younger than 30 in good health. The V call is TRBV5-1, the J call TRBJ2-3; 8 bases match TRBD1. The DNA of the CDR3 is TGCGCCAGCAGCACCGGACAGGGAGTCACAGATACGCAGTATTTT. This sequence encodes CASSTGQGVTDTQYF.